This entry lists 30 T cell receptor beta chains sequenced from one sample in a study of cytomegalovirus exposure and HLA in healthy donors (dated by TCRdb to the late 2010s). Libraries were made using the immunoSEQ multiplex PCR assay. For the multiplex PCR, a mixture combining 60 forward primers for TCR Vbeta segments and 13 reverse primers for TCR Jbeta segments was used. Sourced from immuneACCESS, this table was stored by TCRdb with only in-frame sequences that have V and J called. A share of the clones is absent; for the studies checked, an unresolved V gene accounts for under half, and the remainder has no known explanation. This sample's table contains 25,000 to 40,000 clones. The ten largest clones represent roughly 3.3% of the sample. Sequenced material: PBMCs. The receptors stem from a man in his forties in good health and CMV-seronegative.

This clone ranks as medium-sized in terms of frequency. The chain recombines TRBV19 with TRBJ1-5; D is unresolved. V was pared by 6 bases and J by 3 bases, with 18 bases between. CDR1 LNHDA and CDR2 SQIVND come from the germline V gene (reference sequence). The CDR3 runs 16 residues. CDR3 sequence: CASRRTANSYNQPQHF. The CDR3, as DNA: TGTGCCAGTAGGCGCACCGCGAACTCTTACAATCAGCCCCAGCATTTT. Drawing the rest from reference TRBV19 and TRBJ1-5, the complete variable domain is DGGITQSPKYLFRKEGQNVTLSCEQNLNHDAMYWYRQDPGQGLRLIYYSQIVNDFQKGDIAEGYSVSREKKESFPLTVTSAQKNPTAFYLCASRRTANSYNQPQHFGDGTRLSIL.

This chain joins TRBV4-3 and TRBJ2-1; D uncertain. The V gene lost 1 base and the J gene lost 5 bases, with 9 bases spanning the gap. CDR3 length: 14 amino acids. The germline V gene encodes CDR1 LGHNA and CDR2 YSLEER. CDR3 coding DNA: TGCGCCAGCAGCCAAGGACTGGAGAACAATGAGCAGTTCTTC. Amino acid sequence: CASSQGLENNEQFF.

V usage is TRBV4-1 and J usage is TRBJ2-1; TRBD2 agrees at 9 bases. J lost 3 bases, V lost 0 bases, and 9 bases had no gene match. CDR1 and CDR2 (germline): MGHRA, YSYEKL. CDR3 length equals 18 residues. The CDR3 bases are TGCGCCAGCAGCCAAGATAGTTCGCGGGAGGGCCTCTACAATGAGCAGTTCTTC. Amino acid sequence: CASSQDSSREGLYNEQFF.

V gene TRBV4-3 combines with J gene TRBJ2-6; D remains unclear. CDR3 length equals 17 residues. Germline V gene lookup returns CDR1 LGHNA and CDR2 YSLEER. The V gene lost 1 base and the J gene lost 0 bases, with 10 bases spanning the gap. The DNA for the CDR3 is TGCGCCAGCAGCCAAGTCGCAGGCGTCTCTGGGGCCAACGTCCTGACTTTC. This gives the protein CASSQVAGVSGANVLTF.

The chain has TRBV14 and TRBJ1-1; no clear D. The CDR3 runs to 12 residues. The V gene's germline CDR1 is SGHDN and CDR2 FVKESK. Trimming shortened V by 6 bases and J by 1 base, and 6 bases separated the two germline ends. CDR3 DNA sequence: TGTGCCAGCAGGGGAGGGAACACTGAAGCTTTCTTT. This codes for CASRGGNTEAFF.

Note on this clone: At one boundary the junction diverges from the germline segment, which might be a read error. V is TRBV30 and J is TRBJ1-5, with 8 bases that match TRBD1. This CDR3 is built from 15 residues. The germline CDR1 and CDR2 sequences are GTSNPN and SVGIG (reference sequence). Written as DNA, the CDR3 is TGTGCTTGGAAAGCTAAGGACAGGGGCAATCAGCCCCAGCATTTT. Protein: CAWKAKDRGNQPQHF.

The chain joins TRBV7-9 to TRBJ2-7, with 14 bases aligning to TRBD2. Germline CDR1 SEHNR, CDR2 FQNEAQ (reference sequence). The CDR3 spans 19 residues. V was clipped by 4 bases and J by 2 bases; unmatched bases: 13. In nucleotides, the CDR3 is TGTGCCAGCAGCTCGAGTCGACTAGCGGGAGGGACTTTCGCCTACGAGCAGTACTTC. This encodes CASSSSRLAGGTFAYEQYF.

J is TRBJ1-2 and V is TRBV5-4, with 12 bases that match TRBD1. V shed 4 bases and J 4 bases; nucleotides not matched to a gene: 11. From germline, CDR1 is SGHNT and CDR2 YYREEE (reference sequence). There are 17 residues in the CDR3. The CDR3 loop is CASSPGTGGGSGYGYTF. The DNA of the CDR3 is TGTGCCAGCAGCCCCGGGACAGGGGGCGGCTCGGGCTATGGCTACACCTTC.

V and J are TRBV6-5 and TRBJ2-1, with D possibly being TRBD1 (5 bases). Germline assignment: CDR1 MNHEY and CDR2 SVGAGI. Trimming pared 11 bases from V and 7 bases from J, leaving 15 bases between. This CDR3 is 12 amino acids long. The CDR3 DNA sequence: TGTGCCGCCTCCATAAGGGGTAATGAGCAGTTCTTC. Amino acid sequence: CAASIRGNEQFF.

The chain links TRBV5-6 to TRBJ1-2; 8 bases are shared with TRBD1. The CDR3 is 15 residues long. Trimming took 3 bases from V and 6 from J; bases not matched to a gene: 10. The germline V gene encodes CDR1 SGHDT and CDR2 YYEEEE. The CDR3 here is CASSSLSGGRDGYTF. CDR3 nucleotides: TGTGCCAGCAGCTCCTTATCAGGGGGCAGAGATGGCTACACCTTC.

The gene calls are TRBV9 and TRBJ2-1, with 8 bases fitting TRBD2. This CDR3 spans 14 amino acids. The germline V gene encodes CDR1 SGDLS and CDR2 YYNGEE. The trim removed 0 bases at V and 7 bases at J, leaving 3 bases unmatched. In DNA, the CDR3 is TGTGCCAGCAGCGTAGTGGGACTAGAGAATGAGCAGTTCTTC. It translates to CASSVVGLENEQFF.

The V call is TRBV25-1, the J call TRBJ2-2, with unresolved D. CDR3 length: 12 residues. Germline V lookup: CDR1 MGHDK, CDR2 SYGVNS. Trimming left V 6 bases short and J 6 bases short, with 8 bases between. The CDR3 nucleotides are TGTGCCAGCAGGCGGTTAGCCGGGGAGCTGTTTTTT. Encoded protein: CASRRLAGELFF.

The chain uses TRBV14 and TRBJ2-7, with TRBD1 matching 9 bases. Germline loops: CDR1 SGHDN, CDR2 FVKESK. The CDR3 covers 15 residues. V gave up 5 bases and J gave up 3 bases; unmatched junction bases: 8. The CDR3 DNA reads as TGTGCCAGCAGCTCCAGAAGGACAGGGGACTACGAGCAGTACTTC. It specifies CASSSRRTGDYEQYF.

CDR3 in amino acids: CASSPNHRGLNTEAFF. The CDR3, as DNA: TGCGCCAGCAGCCCCAACCACAGGGGGCTTAACACTGAAGCTTTCTTT. The chain employs TRBV4-3 and TRBJ1-1, with 9 bases fitting TRBD1. The CDR3 has 16 amino acids. Germline-derived CDR1 and CDR2 are LGHNA and YSLEER. J gave up 2 bases and V 4 bases, and 8 bases lay outside the gene matches.

The chain uses TRBV7-2 and TRBJ2-6; D call uncertain. CDR3 length: 16 residues. Trimming cost V 3 bases and J 0 bases, with 9 bases left between them. The V gene's germline CDR1 is SGHTA and CDR2 FQGNSA. CDR3 amino acids: CASSFGQHSGANVLTF. The CDR3 nucleotides read TGTGCCAGCAGCTTTGGGCAGCACTCTGGGGCCAACGTCCTGACTTTC.

The V gene is TRBV14, the J gene TRBJ1-1; D unclear. Trimming cost V 0 bases and J 1 base, with 3 bases left between them. Germline CDR1 and CDR2: SGHDN and FVKESK. The CDR3 spans 13 residues. CDR3 sequence: CASSQDRNTEAFF. CDR3 DNA: TGTGCCAGCAGCCAAGATCGGAACACTGAAGCTTTCTTT.

As concerns this clone: The junction departs from the called germline gene at one end, perhaps through a read error. The chain recombines TRBV7-7 with TRBJ2-7; 11 bases line up with TRBD1. Germline V lookup: CDR1 SSHAT, CDR2 FNYEAQ (reference sequence). The CDR3 runs 15 residues. The DNA for the CDR3 is TGTGCTAGCAGCTTGGGTGGGACAGGGGGGTACGAGCAGTACTTC. It specifies CASSLGGTGGYEQYF.

This rearrangement joins TRBV5-1 to TRBJ2-7; 12 positions match TRBD2. CDR1 is SGHRS and CDR2 is YFSETQ in the germline V gene. The CDR3 sequence is 15 residues long. With V trimmed by 3 bases and J by 2 bases, 3 bases remained unmatched. DNA of the CDR3: TGCGCCAGCAGCTCCGCTAGCGGGAGGGCCTACGAGCAGTACTTC. Its protein is CASSSASGRAYEQYF.

The chain uses TRBV9 and TRBJ1-4; D remains unclear. The germline V gene has CDR1 SGDLS and CDR2 YYNGEE. The ends were cut back, 4 bases at V and 3 bases at J, with 13 bases in the middle. There are 15 residues in the CDR3. The CDR3 DNA is TGTGCCAGCAGCCCTCCCGGTGCGGCTAATGAAAAACTGTTTTTT. Translating gives CASSPPGAANEKLFF.

The chain links TRBV4-3 to TRBJ2-6, with 7 bases aligning to TRBD1. Losses at the gene ends were 3 bases for V and 2 bases for J; bases not matched to a gene: 4. Germline V gene sequence: CDR1 LGHNA, CDR2 YSLEER. CDR3 length equals 16 residues. The chain's CDR3 is CASSHETGAGANVLTF. The CDR3 DNA reads as TGCGCCAGCAGCCACGAAACAGGGGCTGGGGCCAACGTCCTGACTTTC.

This sequence joins TRBV5-1 and TRBJ2-2; 8 bases align to TRBD1. This CDR3 comprises 17 residues. From germline, CDR1 is SGHRS and CDR2 YFSETQ. The V gene end was trimmed by 4 bases and the J gene end by 5 bases; junction bases not matched to a gene: 13. The CDR3 bases are TGCGCCAGCAGCCTGGTACTCGGACAGGGAGAAACCGGGGAGCTGTTTTTT. Protein product: CASSLVLGQGETGELFF.

With respect to this clone: The junction departs from germline at one end; a sequencing error may be responsible. V is TRBV6-1 and J is TRBJ1-2; D remains ambiguous. CDR3 size: 11 residues. Germline V gene sequence: CDR1 MNHNS, CDR2 SASEGT. The CDR3 coding sequence is TGTGCCAGAAGTGATCTCGGGGGCTACACCTTC. Protein: CARSDLGGYTF.

This chain joins TRBV5-1 and TRBJ1-4; TRBD1 is a possible D gene (6 bases). This CDR3 spans 15 amino acids. Trimming pared 1 base from V and 8 bases from J, leaving 15 bases between. The V gene's germline CDR1 is SGHRS and CDR2 YFSETQ. CDR3 coding DNA: TGCGCCAGCAGCTTGAGTGGGACACTACGCGAAAAACTGTTTTTT. It is translated as CASSLSGTLREKLFF.

This chain connects TRBV19 to TRBJ2-1; 11 nucleotides align to TRBD2. J lost 6 bases, V lost 5 bases, and 0 bases had no gene match. There are 13 residues in the CDR3. Germline loops: CDR1 LNHDA, CDR2 SQIVND (reference sequence). CDR3 region: CASSGTSGNEQFF. The CDR3 nucleotides are TGTGCCAGTAGTGGGACTAGCGGCAATGAGCAGTTCTTC.

The chain links TRBV29-1 to TRBJ1-4; possibly TRBD1 for D (5 bases). CDR1 and CDR2 from the germline V gene are SQVTM and ANQGSEA. The V gene lost 4 bases and the J gene lost 10 bases, with 16 bases spanning the gap. The CDR3 extends over 13 amino acids. CDR3 amino acids: CSVVRVEGTKLFF. The CDR3 DNA follows: TGCAGCGTTGTCAGGGTGGAGGGCACAAAACTGTTTTTT.

The chain couples TRBV30 to TRBJ2-5; TRBD2 matches at 9 bases. The germline V gene encodes CDR1 GTSNPN and CDR2 SVGIG (reference sequence). J gave up 7 bases and V 4 bases, and 16 bases lay outside the gene matches. This CDR3 spans 16 amino acids. The CDR3, as DNA: TGTGCCTGGAAAGGTGGTAGCGGGAGCGGGATGGGGACCCAGTACTTC. Amino acids: CAWKGGSGSGMGTQYF.

For the CDR3, the DNA is TGTGCCAGCACTAGCGGCAAGCTATACAATGAGCAGTTCTTC. It is translated as CASTSGKLYNEQFF. The V and J genes are TRBV6-5 and TRBJ2-1; 7 bases are shared with TRBD2. This CDR3 is 14 amino acids long. The trim removed 7 bases at V and 4 bases at J, leaving 7 bases unmatched. Germline CDR1 and CDR2: MNHEY and SVGAGI.

CDR3 sequence: CAWSQESSNQPQHF. The DNA of the CDR3 is TGTGCCTGGAGTCAGGAAAGTAGCAATCAGCCCCAGCATTTT. V gene TRBV30 combines with J gene TRBJ1-5; D unclear. Trimming cost V 2 bases and J 0 bases, with 8 bases left between them. The germline CDR1 and CDR2 sequences are GTSNPN and SVGIG (reference sequence). There are 14 residues in the CDR3.

This chain joins TRBV30 and TRBJ2-4; 7 bases map to TRBD1. CDR1 is GTSNPN, CDR2 SVGIG, per germline (reference sequence). V lost 3 bases to trimming and J lost 0 bases; unmatched junction nucleotides: 5. The CDR3 runs to 15 residues. CDR3 sequence: CAWRGGQLAKNIQYF. CDR3 in DNA: TGTGCCTGGAGAGGGGGACAGCTAGCCAAAAACATTCAGTACTTC.

The V call is TRBV6-1, the J call TRBJ2-7; D may be TRBD2 (6 bases). The germline V gene has CDR1 MNHNS and CDR2 SASEGT. The CDR3 is made up of 14 amino acids. The ends were cut back, 1 base at V and 3 bases at J, with 10 bases in the middle. CDR3 DNA sequence: TGTGCCAGCAGTGAAGATCGGACTAACTACGAGCAGTACTTC. It codes for CASSEDRTNYEQYF.